The 8 T cell receptor beta chains below all came from one sample that was sequenced in a study of T cell repertoires in cytomegalovirus infection. One entry per CDR3 protein results from TCRdb running MiXCR on the reads. This sample has about 920,000 distinct CDR3 sequences; roughly 31% occur once, and the top ten carry over 12%. These TCRs' antigens remain unknown. Source: cultured CD8+ T cells from PBMCs, taken from culture after CMV antigen stimulation. The receptors derive from a human donor in good health (CMV status not recorded). Some clones in this sample may be carry-over from other donors' samples.

V gene TRBV10-3 combines with J gene TRBJ1-2; TRBD1 matches at 12 bases. Germline loops: CDR1 ENHRY, CDR2 SYGVKD. The CDR3 runs 16 residues. Trimming took 8 bases from V and 0 from J; bases not matched to a gene: 7. The CDR3: CAIEPGTGGTNYGYTF. As DNA, the CDR3 is TGTGCCATCGAACCCGGGACAGGGGGCACTAACTATGGCTACACCTTC.

The chain couples TRBV7-9 to TRBJ2-5; 11 bases match TRBD1. In germline, CDR1 is SEHNR, CDR2 FQNEAQ (reference sequence). The CDR3 has 16 residues. Trimming took 5 bases from V and 6 from J; bases not matched to a gene: 11. CDR3 residues: CASSAQDRGRYQTQYF. The CDR3 region has the DNA TGTGCCAGCAGCGCCCAGGACAGGGGGCGATATCAGACCCAGTACTTC.

V usage is TRBV29-1 and J usage is TRBJ1-1, with D perhaps TRBD1 (6 bases). CDR1 SQVTM and CDR2 ANQGSEA come from the germline V gene. This CDR3 has 11 amino acids. Trimming stripped 6 bases from V and 5 bases from J, with 10 bases between. The CDR3 here is CSVGQITEAFF. CDR3 sequence (DNA): TGCAGCGTAGGACAGATAACTGAAGCTTTCTTT. Complete variable domain (other parts from reference TRBV29-1 and TRBJ1-1): SAVISQKPSRDICQRGTSLTIQCQVDSQVTMMFWYRQQPGQSLTLIATANQGSEATYESGFVIDKFPISRPNLTFSTLTVSNMSPEDSSIYLCSVGQITEAFFGQGTRLTVV.

This clonotype was counted only a few times. This rearrangement joins TRBV7-6 to TRBJ2-1; 10 bases are shared with TRBD2. Unmatched junction bases numbered 5, after V lost 4 bases and J lost 5 bases. Germline CDR1 SGHVS, CDR2 FNYEAQ. The CDR3 sequence is 15 residues long. The CDR3: CASSSLAGGDNEQFF. The DNA for the CDR3 is TGTGCCAGCAGCTCCTTAGCGGGGGGCGACAATGAGCAGTTCTTC.

This clonotype was detected only a few times. The CDR3 spells CSARDIAGIYNEQFF. The DNA for the CDR3 is TGCAGTGCTAGAGATATAGCGGGCATCTACAATGAGCAGTTCTTC. The gene calls are TRBV20-1 and TRBJ2-1; 7 nucleotides match TRBD2. The CDR3 extends over 15 amino acids. The germline V gene has CDR1 DFQATT and CDR2 SNEGSKA (reference sequence). Trimming removed 0 bases from V and 3 bases from J; junction bases left unmatched: 5.

The chain uses TRBV12-3 or TRBV12-4 and TRBJ2-3; TRBD2 matches 7 bases. The CDR3 spans 16 residues. After removal of 5 bases from V and 2 bases from J, the junction contained 10 bases not matched to a gene. The CDR3 region is CASSENLGRVTDTQYF. The CDR3 DNA is TGTGCCAGCAGTGAGAACCTGGGGAGGGTCACAGATACGCAGTATTTT.

The J gene is TRBJ2-1, the V gene TRBV6-2 or TRBV6-3; D unresolved. The V end lost 2 bases, the J end lost 5 bases, and 7 bases lay between the germline ends. This CDR3 has 13 amino acids. The V gene's germline CDR1 is MNHEY and CDR2 SVGEGT. The CDR3 nucleotides read TGTGCCAGCAGTTACAGAAGCAACAATGAGCAGTTCTTC. The encoded protein is CASSYRSNNEQFF.

In its sample, this clonotype was seen once. V gene TRBV29-1 combines with J gene TRBJ1-1; D may be TRBD1 (5 bases). CDR3 size: 13 residues. CDR1 and CDR2 from the germline V gene are SQVTM and ANQGSEA. V lost 8 bases and J 2 bases, leaving 15 bases between the germline ends. In nucleotides, the CDR3 is TGCAGCATCTGCCGAGGGGACAACACTGAAGCTTTCTTT. It specifies CSICRGDNTEAFF.